What follows are 23 T cell receptor beta chains derived from one specimen sequenced in a study of blood T cell repertoires in COVID-19. Measured with immunoSEQ multiplex PCR; TCRdb has only the in-frame clones, and not every one. The sample has approximately 430,000 clones, about nine tenths seen once; the top ten hold 1.4%. Sequencing was performed on peripheral blood. All receptors derive from a woman aged 25 to 39 with active or convalescent COVID-19.

This sequence joins TRBV7-9 and TRBJ2-1, with a tentative D call TRBD2 (7 bases). This CDR3 comprises 15 residues. Germline CDR1 reads SEHNR; CDR2 reads FQNEAQ (reference sequence). Trimming took 2 bases from V and 8 from J, leaving 16 bases between them. CDR3 nucleotide sequence: TGTGCCAGCAGCTTAAGGGGGGAGGGTCGGGATGAGCAGTTCTTC. Protein sequence: CASSLRGEGRDEQFF.

V and J are TRBV14 and TRBJ2-1; a possible D gene is TRBD2 (5 bases). The CDR3 is 16 amino acids. The V gene's germline CDR1 is SGHDN and CDR2 FVKESK. With 1 base removed from V and 9 bases from J, the gap between germline ends came to 19 bases. CDR3: CASSQGASRYQAEQFF. CDR3 bases: TGTGCCAGCAGCCAAGGGGCTAGCAGGTATCAGGCTGAGCAGTTCTTC.

The rearrangement uses TRBV19 and TRBJ1-2; no firm D call. The CDR3 sequence is 12 residues long. Trimming removed 5 bases from V and 4 bases from J, with 8 bases in between. Germline V lookup: CDR1 LNHDA, CDR2 SQIVND (reference sequence). The chain's CDR3 is CASSGQTYGYTF. CDR3 nucleotide sequence: TGTGCCAGTAGTGGGCAGACCTATGGCTACACCTTC.

J is TRBJ1-4 and V is TRBV5-4, with D perhaps TRBD1 (5 bases). Per germline, CDR1 SGHNT and CDR2 YYREEE (reference sequence). This CDR3 spans 17 amino acids. The V end was cut by 2 bases, the J end by 5 bases, with 19 bases between. CDR3 amino acids: CASSLRDSGSLNEKLFF. CDR3 sequence (DNA): TGTGCCAGCAGCTTAAGGGACTCCGGCAGTCTGAATGAAAAACTGTTTTTT.

The CDR3 DNA follows: TGTGCCACCAGTCATCTTGATAGTTCGGACAGTGAAATCTACGAGCAGTACTTC. This gives the protein CATSHLDSSDSEIYEQYF. The chain links TRBV24-1 to TRBJ2-7, with D possibly being TRBD1 (6 bases). With 6 bases removed from V and 3 bases from J, the gap between germline ends came to 26 bases. CDR3 length: 18 residues. The germline CDR1 and CDR2 sequences are KGHDR and SFDVKD.

The chain joins TRBV20-1 to TRBJ2-7; D may be TRBD1 (5 bases). This CDR3 has 13 residues. Trimming cost V 6 bases and J 5 bases, with 17 bases left between them. Per germline, CDR1 DFQATT and CDR2 SNEGSKA (reference sequence). This chain's CDR3 is CSASTNKDNEQYF. CDR3 nucleotide sequence: TGCAGTGCAAGTACCAACAAGGACAACGAGCAGTACTTC.

The chain recombines TRBV28 with TRBJ2-1; a possible D gene is TRBD1 (5 bases). The CDR3 runs 13 residues. Germline V gene data show CDR1 as MDHEN and CDR2 as SYDVKM. The germline V and J ends were trimmed by 6 bases and 10 bases, with 16 bases remaining between them. The CDR3 region is CASSNTRVDEQFF. CDR3 nucleotides: TGTGCCAGCAGCAACACCAGGGTTGACGAGCAGTTCTTC.

The chain couples TRBV7-2 to TRBJ1-1; 8 positions agree with TRBD1. V gave up 3 bases and J gave up 1 base; unmatched junction bases: 10. The CDR3 is made up of 17 amino acids. The germline V gene has CDR1 SGHTA and CDR2 FQGNSA. For the CDR3, the DNA is TGTGCCAGCAGCTTTACCAGGGGGCCTTTAAGGAACACTGAAGCTTTCTTT. Amino acids: CASSFTRGPLRNTEAFF.

The chain recombines TRBV5-4 with TRBJ2-7; D gene uncertain. Trimming stripped 5 bases from V and 5 bases from J, with 8 bases between. Germline V gives CDR1 SGHNT, CDR2 YYREEE (reference sequence). The CDR3 is 11 residues long. The CDR3 sequence is CASSFRDEQYF. Here the CDR3 DNA reads TGTGCCAGCAGTTTTCGCGACGAGCAGTACTTC.

The chain couples TRBV5-4 to TRBJ1-4, with D possibly being TRBD1 (5 bases). V dropped 4 bases and J dropped 0 bases, with 10 bases sitting between them. CDR3 length equals 15 residues. CDR1 and CDR2 from the germline V gene are SGHNT and YYREEE (reference sequence). The CDR3 loop reads CASSPGGATNEKLFF. The CDR3 nucleotides read TGTGCCAGCAGCCCGGGGGGAGCAACTAATGAAAAACTGTTTTTT.

The rearrangement joins TRBV10-2 to TRBJ2-7, with TRBD1 as a possible D gene (7 bases). The ends were cut back, 6 bases at V and 4 bases at J, with 16 bases in the middle. The CDR3 is made up of 14 amino acids. CDR1 is WSHSY, CDR2 SAAADI, per germline. Here the CDR3 reads CASSISEGAYEQYF. The CDR3 coding sequence is TGCGCCAGCAGCATTTCGGAGGGGGCTTACGAGCAGTACTTC.

The chain uses TRBV5-1 and TRBJ2-7, with D maybe TRBD1 (6 bases). Trimming removed 3 bases from V and 4 bases from J, with 11 bases in between. The CDR3 has 13 residues. The germline V gene encodes CDR1 SGHRS and CDR2 YFSETQ. The CDR3 DNA follows: TGCGCCAGCAGCTCGATACAGGGTTACGAGCAGTACTTC. It codes for CASSSIQGYEQYF.

The J gene is TRBJ1-1, the V gene TRBV19, with 9 bases identical to TRBD1. There are 14 residues in the CDR3. Losses at the gene ends were 9 bases for V and 10 bases for J; bases not matched to a gene: 15. Germline CDR1 reads LNHDA; CDR2 reads SQIVND (reference sequence). The CDR3 DNA sequence: TGTGCCAGCAAAAGCGGGACAGGGCTTATTCGAGCTTTCTTT. Its translation is CASKSGTGLIRAFF.

This chain connects TRBV3-1 (or the pseudogene TRBV3-2) to TRBJ1-4; D is unclear. This CDR3 region has 14 residues. In germline, CDR1 is LGHDT, CDR2 YNNKEL (reference sequence). V was pared by 4 bases and J by 0 bases, with 6 bases between. CDR3 amino acids: CASSLGATNEKLFF. As DNA, the CDR3 is TGTGCCAGCAGCCTCGGGGCAACTAATGAAAAACTGTTTTTT.

The V call is TRBV18, the J call TRBJ1-1; 7 bases align to TRBD1. The length of the CDR3 is 14 residues. Per germline, CDR1 KGHSH and CDR2 LQKENI. J lost 0 bases, V lost 5 bases, and 3 bases had no gene match. DNA of the CDR3: TGTGCCAGCTCATACGGACAGGTGAACACTGAAGCTTTCTTT. It specifies CASSYGQVNTEAFF. Variable domain in full (rest from reference TRBV18 and TRBJ1-1): NAGVMQNPRHLVRRRGQEARLRCSPMKGHSHVYWYRQLPEEGLKFMVYLQKENIIDESGMPKERFSAEFPKEGPSILRIQQVVRGDSAAYFCASSYGQVNTEAFFGQGTRLTVV.

V and J are TRBV5-1 and TRBJ1-4; D is undetermined. The V end was cut by 0 bases, the J end by 10 bases, with 10 bases between. The germline V gene has CDR1 SGHRS and CDR2 YFSETQ. The CDR3 totals 13 residues. CDR3 loop: CASSLEEYGKLFF. The CDR3 DNA reads as TGCGCCAGCAGCTTGGAGGAGTACGGAAAACTGTTTTTT.

The chain couples TRBV7-2 to TRBJ2-2; perhaps TRBD1 as D (6 bases). The CDR3 extends over 16 amino acids. The germline gives CDR1 SGHTA, CDR2 FQGNSA. Between the trimmed V and J ends, which lost 1 base and 2 bases, there was a span of 11 bases. The CDR3 DNA sequence: TGTGCCAGCAGCTTAGTGACAGGAGGCAACACCGGGGAGCTGTTTTTT. Protein product: CASSLVTGGNTGELFF.

This chain joins TRBV27 and TRBJ2-7; 8 positions match TRBD2. Trimming took 11 bases from V and 3 from J; bases not matched to a gene: 6. The V gene's germline CDR1 is MNHEY and CDR2 SMNVEV (reference sequence). This CDR3 has 12 amino acids. CDR3 nucleotides: TGTGCCGCCGGGAGGGTGGACTACGAGCAGTACTTC. This translates into CAAGRVDYEQYF.

The chain employs TRBV10-3 and TRBJ1-2; 8 positions match TRBD1. J lost 4 bases, V lost 6 bases, and 13 bases had no gene match. CDR1 ENHRY and CDR2 SYGVKD come from the germline V gene. The CDR3 totals 16 residues. The DNA for the CDR3 is TGTGCCATCAGCCCCGGGACAGGAGGCAGTGGCTATGGCTACACCTTC. It translates to CAISPGTGGSGYGYTF.

The V gene is TRBV7-8, the J gene TRBJ1-5; D remains unclear. The V and J ends lost 0 bases and 4 bases respectively, with 4 bases between them. Looked up from germline, CDR1 is SGHVS and CDR2 is FQNEAQ. This CDR3 spans 13 amino acids. For the CDR3, the DNA is TGTGCCAGCAGCTTAGCCTTTAATCAGCCCCAGCATTTT. It encodes CASSLAFNQPQHF.

V is TRBV2 and J is TRBJ2-1; 10 bases match TRBD2. V trimming: 8 bases; J trimming: 5 bases; junction bases outside the gene matches: 6. This CDR3 spans 14 amino acids. Per the germline V gene, CDR1 is SNHLY and CDR2 is FYNNEI. This CDR3 reads CASPSGGLDNEQFF. Here the CDR3 DNA reads TGTGCCAGCCCTAGCGGGGGTTTGGACAATGAGCAGTTCTTC.

The chain joins TRBV5-4 to TRBJ2-1, with D possibly being TRBD2 (7 bases). The V and J ends lost 4 bases and 5 bases respectively, with 16 bases between them. This CDR3 is built from 15 residues. The germline V gene has CDR1 SGHNT and CDR2 YYREEE (reference sequence). Here the CDR3 DNA reads TGTGCCAGCAGCCCCGCCGGGGGGCCTAACAATGAGCAGTTCTTC. Translating gives CASSPAGGPNNEQFF.

This sequence joins TRBV2 and TRBJ2-5, with a tentative D call TRBD2 (5 bases). Germline values: CDR1 SNHLY, CDR2 FYNNEI. The CDR3 sequence is 12 residues long. CDR3 nucleotide sequence: TGTGCTACGGCACGGGGTAGGGAGACCCAGTACTTC. Amino acids: CATARGRETQYF.